A selection of T cell receptor beta chains follows, all from one sample in a study of blood T cell repertoires in COVID-19. Sequenced by immunoSEQ multiplex PCR; TCRdb stores in-frame clones only, minus some. The sample consists of almost 350,000 clones, about nine tenths of them appearing once. Sequencing was performed on PBMCs or T cells enriched from blood (not recorded which). Source of these receptors: a woman aged 30 to 39 who had been exposed to COVID-19. Both conserved end residues are part of each CDR3. The order of the fields is J gene, V gene, clone size, D gene, CDR3 protein, CDR3 DNA. A D gene is named only where the DNA matches it firmly. Only some rows state a clone size, as once, few, many or a class for expanded clones.

j_call: TRBJ2-7
v_call: TRBV7-8
clone_size: .
d_call: TRBD1
cdr3_aa: CASSWDREDEQYF
cdr3_nt: TGTGCCAGCAGTTGGGACAGGGAGGACGAGCAGTACTTC

j_call: TRBJ1-6
v_call: TRBV15
clone_size: .
d_call: .
cdr3_aa: CATSRVSGRANSPLHF
cdr3_nt: TGTGCCACCAGCAGAGTATCAGGCAGAGCCAATTCACCCCTCCACTTT

j_call: TRBJ1-2
v_call: TRBV28
clone_size: .
d_call: .
cdr3_aa: CASSLVGAYYGYTF
cdr3_nt: TGTGCCAGCAGTTTGGTGGGGGCTTATTATGGCTACACCTTC

j_call: TRBJ2-7
v_call: TRBV4-1
clone_size: few
d_call: TRBD1
cdr3_aa: CASSQQPAGQGIYEQYF
cdr3_nt: TGCGCCAGCAGCCAACAACCCGCGGGACAGGGAATCTACGAGCAGTACTTC

j_call: TRBJ1-2
v_call: TRBV29-1
clone_size: .
d_call: TRBD1
cdr3_aa: CSVDRGNYGYTF
cdr3_nt: TGCAGCGTCGACAGGGGGAACTATGGCTACACCTTC

j_call: TRBJ2-7
v_call: TRBV29-1
clone_size: .
d_call: TRBD1
cdr3_aa: CSVEETGAEQYF
cdr3_nt: TGCAGCGTTGAAGAAACAGGGGCCGAGCAGTACTTC

j_call: TRBJ1-3
v_call: TRBV19
clone_size: .
d_call: .
cdr3_aa: CASSIRGSVNTIYF
cdr3_nt: TGTGCCAGTAGTATCCGGGGATCGGTAAACACCATATATTTT

j_call: TRBJ2-1
v_call: TRBV20-1
clone_size: .
d_call: .
cdr3_aa: CSARLVREQFF
cdr3_nt: TGCAGTGCACGACTAGTTCGTGAGCAGTTCTTC

j_call: TRBJ2-1
v_call: TRBV19
clone_size: .
d_call: TRBD1
cdr3_aa: CASSIGQANNEQFF
cdr3_nt: TGTGCCAGTAGTATTGGACAGGCTAACAATGAGCAGTTCTTC

j_call: TRBJ1-5
v_call: TRBV19
clone_size: .
d_call: TRBD1
cdr3_aa: CASSDRAMGTENQPQHF
cdr3_nt: TGTGCCAGTAGTGACCGGGCCATGGGGACAGAGAATCAGCCCCAGCATTTT

j_call: TRBJ2-7
v_call: TRBV6-2/TRBV6-3
clone_size: .
d_call: .
cdr3_aa: CASSYPFPYEQYF
cdr3_nt: TGTGCCAGCAGTTACCCTTTCCCCTACGAGCAGTACTTC

j_call: TRBJ1-3
v_call: TRBV6-5
clone_size: .
d_call: .
cdr3_aa: CASSFSDSRSGNTIYF
cdr3_nt: TGTGCCAGCAGTTTCTCTGACAGCCGCTCTGGAAACACCATATATTTT

j_call: TRBJ1-2
v_call: TRBV30
clone_size: .
d_call: TRBD1
cdr3_aa: CAWRRGPGRTGQNYGYTF
cdr3_nt: TGTGCCTGGAGGCGGGGGCCGGGCCGGACAGGGCAAAACTATGGCTACACCTTC

j_call: TRBJ2-2
v_call: TRBV5-1
clone_size: .
d_call: .
cdr3_aa: CASSHPRGDGELFF
cdr3_nt: TGCGCCAGCAGCCACCCAAGGGGTGACGGGGAGCTGTTTTTT

j_call: TRBJ2-6
v_call: TRBV4-2
clone_size: .
d_call: .
cdr3_aa: CASSQDLGANVLTF
cdr3_nt: TGTGCCAGCAGCCAGGACTTAGGGGCCAACGTCCTGACTTTC

j_call: TRBJ1-2
v_call: TRBV19
clone_size: .
d_call: TRBD1
cdr3_aa: CASCGGQGNYGYTF
cdr3_nt: TGTGCCAGTTGCGGGGGACAGGGAAACTATGGCTACACCTTC

j_call: TRBJ2-1
v_call: TRBV6-1
clone_size: .
d_call: TRBD2
cdr3_aa: CASSVAGGRGNEQFF
cdr3_nt: TGTGCCAGCAGTGTAGCGGGAGGGCGGGGGAATGAGCAGTTCTTC

j_call: TRBJ2-1
v_call: TRBV5-1
clone_size: .
d_call: TRBD2
cdr3_aa: CASMEGLAGVYNEQFF
cdr3_nt: TGCGCCAGCATGGAAGGGCTGGCGGGGGTCTACAATGAGCAGTTCTTC

j_call: TRBJ1-5
v_call: TRBV6-1
clone_size: .
d_call: TRBD1
cdr3_aa: CASSERTGAYQPQHF
cdr3_nt: TGTGCCAGCAGTGAAAGGACAGGGGCCTATCAGCCCCAGCATTTT

j_call: TRBJ1-6
v_call: TRBV7-5
clone_size: .
d_call: .
cdr3_aa: CARGQGGDSPLHF
cdr3_nt: TGTGCCAGAGGACAGGGTGGCGATTCACCCCTCCACTTT

j_call: TRBJ1-2
v_call: TRBV19
clone_size: .
d_call: TRBD1
cdr3_aa: CASSDPGTGSFVRGYTF
cdr3_nt: TGTGCCAGTAGTGACCCCGGGACAGGCTCTTTCGTCCGCGGCTACACCTTC

j_call: TRBJ1-5
v_call: TRBV29-1
clone_size: .
d_call: .
cdr3_aa: CSVETSPNQPQHF
cdr3_nt: TGCAGCGTTGAGACAAGCCCTAATCAGCCCCAGCATTTT

j_call: TRBJ1-1
v_call: TRBV24-1
clone_size: .
d_call: .
cdr3_aa: CATRDSRRTEAFF
cdr3_nt: TGTGCCACCAGGGACTCCCGAAGGACTGAAGCTTTCTTT

j_call: TRBJ1-1
v_call: TRBV19
clone_size: .
d_call: TRBD1
cdr3_aa: CASRGQGGWRTEAFF
cdr3_nt: TGTGCCAGTAGGGGACAGGGCGGGTGGAGGACTGAAGCTTTCTTT

j_call: TRBJ2-1
v_call: TRBV7-8
clone_size: few
d_call: TRBD2
cdr3_aa: CASSLRLAGLHNEQFF
cdr3_nt: TGTGCCAGCAGCTTGAGACTAGCGGGGCTCCACAATGAGCAGTTCTTC

j_call: TRBJ2-7
v_call: TRBV3-1/TRBV3-2
clone_size: once
d_call: .
cdr3_aa: CASSQRPGSGEQYF
cdr3_nt: TGTGCCAGCAGCCAAAGGCCGGGGAGCGGCGAGCAGTACTTC

j_call: TRBJ2-1
v_call: TRBV30
clone_size: few
d_call: .
cdr3_aa: CAWSVGARTQFF
cdr3_nt: TGTGCCTGGAGTGTTGGAGCGAGAACGCAGTTCTTC

j_call: TRBJ1-2
v_call: TRBV9
clone_size: .
d_call: .
cdr3_aa: CASSVAGDDYGYTF
cdr3_nt: TGTGCCAGCAGCGTAGCGGGGGACGACTATGGCTACACCTTC

j_call: TRBJ1-5
v_call: TRBV6-5
clone_size: .
d_call: TRBD1
cdr3_aa: CASSFLTGPDQPQHF
cdr3_nt: TGTGCCAGCAGTTTCCTGACAGGGCCCGATCAGCCCCAGCATTTT

j_call: TRBJ1-3
v_call: TRBV7-6
clone_size: few
d_call: .
cdr3_aa: CASSLGGGGIGNTIYF
cdr3_nt: TGTGCCAGCAGCTTAGGTGGCGGGGGCATTGGAAACACCATATATTTT

j_call: TRBJ2-6
v_call: TRBV28
clone_size: .
d_call: .
cdr3_aa: CASSWGQGWSGANVLTF
cdr3_nt: TGTGCCAGCAGTTGGGGGCAGGGATGGTCTGGGGCCAACGTCCTGACTTTC

j_call: TRBJ2-1
v_call: TRBV5-1
clone_size: .
d_call: .
cdr3_aa: CASSLGTTGEQFF
cdr3_nt: TGCGCCAGCAGCTTGGGGACCACAGGAGAGCAGTTCTTC

j_call: TRBJ2-2
v_call: TRBV3-1/TRBV3-2
clone_size: .
d_call: .
cdr3_aa: CASSPPPVNTGELFF
cdr3_nt: TGTGCCAGCAGCCCCCCCCCGGTAAACACCGGGGAGCTGTTTTTT

j_call: TRBJ1-3
v_call: TRBV7-9
clone_size: .
d_call: .
cdr3_aa: CASRGEGSGNTIYF
cdr3_nt: TGTGCCAGCAGGGGGGAGGGCTCTGGAAACACCATATATTTT

j_call: TRBJ1-4
v_call: TRBV28
clone_size: .
d_call: TRBD1
cdr3_aa: CASSFRAGGEKLFF
cdr3_nt: TGTGCCAGCAGTTTTCGGGCAGGGGGCGAAAAACTGTTTTTT

j_call: TRBJ2-7
v_call: TRBV28
clone_size: .
d_call: TRBD1
cdr3_aa: CASSHSFLGQGSYEQYF
cdr3_nt: TGTGCCAGCAGTCACAGTTTTTTGGGACAGGGCTCCTACGAGCAGTACTTC

j_call: TRBJ1-5
v_call: TRBV18
clone_size: .
d_call: TRBD1
cdr3_aa: CASSPTGTGGRNQPQHF
cdr3_nt: TGTGCCAGCTCACCGACCGGGACAGGGGGCCGGAATCAGCCCCAGCATTTT

j_call: TRBJ2-1
v_call: TRBV15
clone_size: .
d_call: TRBD2
cdr3_aa: CATSRPPGRSYNEQFF
cdr3_nt: TGTGCCACCAGCAGGCCCCCCGGGAGGTCCTACAATGAGCAGTTCTTC

j_call: TRBJ1-3
v_call: TRBV19
clone_size: .
d_call: TRBD1
cdr3_aa: CASSDPRDRDSSGNTIYF
cdr3_nt: TGTGCCAGTAGTGATCCCCGGGACAGAGATTCCTCTGGAAACACCATATATTTT

j_call: TRBJ2-1
v_call: TRBV5-8
clone_size: .
d_call: TRBD2
cdr3_aa: CASSPRSGRAREQFF
cdr3_nt: TGTGCCAGCAGCCCGCGTAGCGGGAGGGCCCGTGAGCAGTTCTTC

j_call: TRBJ2-5
v_call: TRBV29-1
clone_size: .
d_call: .
cdr3_aa: CSVPAGPGEETQYF
cdr3_nt: TGCAGCGTTCCGGCCGGGCCCGGGGAGGAGACCCAGTACTTC

j_call: TRBJ1-1
v_call: TRBV5-1
clone_size: few
d_call: .
cdr3_aa: CASTESGASNTEAFF
cdr3_nt: TGCGCCAGTACAGAGTCTGGGGCGTCTAACACTGAAGCTTTCTTT

j_call: TRBJ1-1
v_call: TRBV7-9
clone_size: .
d_call: .
cdr3_aa: CASRITLTEEAFF
cdr3_nt: TGTGCCAGCAGAATTACCCTGACAGAAGAAGCTTTCTTT

j_call: TRBJ2-1
v_call: TRBV21-1
clone_size: .
d_call: .
cdr3_aa: CASSSAGGSYNEQFF
cdr3_nt: TGTGCCAGCAGCAGCGCCGGTGGTTCCTACAATGAGCAGTTCTTC

j_call: TRBJ1-1
v_call: TRBV9
clone_size: .
d_call: TRBD1
cdr3_aa: CASSAGDRGRNTEAFF
cdr3_nt: TGTGCCAGCAGCGCCGGTGACAGGGGAAGGAACACTGAAGCTTTCTTT

j_call: TRBJ2-3
v_call: TRBV30
clone_size: .
d_call: .
cdr3_aa: CAWEGTHGSTQYF
cdr3_nt: TGTGCCTGGGAGGGGACCCACGGGAGTACGCAGTATTTT

j_call: TRBJ1-6
v_call: TRBV30
clone_size: .
d_call: TRBD1
cdr3_aa: CAWSKDRASYNSPLHF
cdr3_nt: TGTGCCTGGAGTAAGGACAGGGCATCTTATAATTCACCCCTCCACTTT

j_call: TRBJ2-5
v_call: TRBV28
clone_size: .
d_call: TRBD1
cdr3_aa: CASSIPGQSQETQYF
cdr3_nt: TGTGCCAGCAGTATCCCGGGACAGTCACAAGAGACCCAGTACTTC

j_call: TRBJ2-4
v_call: TRBV19
clone_size: .
d_call: .
cdr3_aa: CASSIWTDVAKNIQYF
cdr3_nt: TGTGCCAGTAGTATATGGACAGATGTAGCCAAAAACATTCAGTACTTC

j_call: TRBJ2-1
v_call: TRBV19
clone_size: .
d_call: TRBD2
cdr3_aa: CASRRAGGPNNEQFF
cdr3_nt: TGTGCCAGTAGACGAGCGGGAGGGCCCAACAATGAGCAGTTCTTC

j_call: TRBJ1-1
v_call: TRBV30
clone_size: once
d_call: .
cdr3_aa: CAWSRGVMNTEAFF
cdr3_nt: TGTGCCTGGAGCAGGGGTGTAATGAACACTGAAGCTTTCTTT